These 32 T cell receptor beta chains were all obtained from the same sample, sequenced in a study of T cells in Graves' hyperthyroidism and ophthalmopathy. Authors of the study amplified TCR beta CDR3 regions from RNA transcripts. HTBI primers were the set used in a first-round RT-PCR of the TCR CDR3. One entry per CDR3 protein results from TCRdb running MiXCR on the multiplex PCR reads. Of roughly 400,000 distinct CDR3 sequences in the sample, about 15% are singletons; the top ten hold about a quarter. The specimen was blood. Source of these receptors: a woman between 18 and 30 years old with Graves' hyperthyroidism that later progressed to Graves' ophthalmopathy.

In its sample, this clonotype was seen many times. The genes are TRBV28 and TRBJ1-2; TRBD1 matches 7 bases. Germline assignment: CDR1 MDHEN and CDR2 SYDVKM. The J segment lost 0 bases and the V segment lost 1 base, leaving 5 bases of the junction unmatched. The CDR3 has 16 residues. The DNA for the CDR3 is TGTGCCAGCAGTTTATCATTCGGGACAGCTAACTATGGCTACACCTTC. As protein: CASSLSFGTANYGYTF.

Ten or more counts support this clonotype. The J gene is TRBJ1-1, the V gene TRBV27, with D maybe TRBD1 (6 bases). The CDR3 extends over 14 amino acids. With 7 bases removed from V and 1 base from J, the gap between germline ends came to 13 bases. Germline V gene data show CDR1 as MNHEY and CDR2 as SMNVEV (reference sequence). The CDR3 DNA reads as TGTGCCAGCAAAACTACAGGGCCGAACACTGAAGCTTTCTTT. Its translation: CASKTTGPNTEAFF.

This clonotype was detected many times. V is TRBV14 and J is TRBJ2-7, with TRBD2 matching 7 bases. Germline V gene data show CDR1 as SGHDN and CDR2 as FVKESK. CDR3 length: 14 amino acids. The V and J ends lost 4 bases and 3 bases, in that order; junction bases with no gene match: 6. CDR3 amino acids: CASSPQAGRYEQYF. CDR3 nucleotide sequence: TGTGCCAGCAGCCCACAAGCGGGACGCTACGAGCAGTACTTC.

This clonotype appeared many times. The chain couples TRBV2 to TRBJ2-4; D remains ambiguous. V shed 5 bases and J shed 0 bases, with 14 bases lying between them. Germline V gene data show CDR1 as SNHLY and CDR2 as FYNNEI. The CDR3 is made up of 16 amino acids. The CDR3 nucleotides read TGTGCCAGCAGTTTCGAGCTTTTAGGAGCCAAAAACATTCAGTACTTC. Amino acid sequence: CASSFELLGAKNIQYF.

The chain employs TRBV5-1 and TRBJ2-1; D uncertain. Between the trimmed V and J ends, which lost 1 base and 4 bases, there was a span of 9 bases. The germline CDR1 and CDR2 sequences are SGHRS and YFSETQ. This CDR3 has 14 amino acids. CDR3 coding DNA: TGCGCCAGCAGCTTGCGCTTCAAATACAATGAGCAGTTCTTC. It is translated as CASSLRFKYNEQFF.

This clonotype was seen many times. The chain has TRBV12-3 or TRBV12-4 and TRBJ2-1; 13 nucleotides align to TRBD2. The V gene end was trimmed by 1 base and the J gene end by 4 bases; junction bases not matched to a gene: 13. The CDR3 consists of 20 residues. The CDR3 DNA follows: TGTGCCAGCAGTTTAGGAGGGACAGTAGGACTAGCGGGAGCGTACAATGAGCAGTTCTTC. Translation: CASSLGGTVGLAGAYNEQFF.

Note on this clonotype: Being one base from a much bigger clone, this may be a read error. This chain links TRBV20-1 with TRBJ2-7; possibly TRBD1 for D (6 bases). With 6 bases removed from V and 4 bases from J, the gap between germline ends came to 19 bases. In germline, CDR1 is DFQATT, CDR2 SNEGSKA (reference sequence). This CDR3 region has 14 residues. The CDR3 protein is CSAPGYRAVYEQYF. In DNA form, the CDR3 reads TGCAGTGCCCCAGGGTACAGGGCCGTTTACGAGCAGTACTTC.

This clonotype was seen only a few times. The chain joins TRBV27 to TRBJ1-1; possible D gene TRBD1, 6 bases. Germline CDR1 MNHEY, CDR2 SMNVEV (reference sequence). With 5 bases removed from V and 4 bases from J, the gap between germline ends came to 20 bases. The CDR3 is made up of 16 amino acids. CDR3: CASSILIGGRLTEAFF. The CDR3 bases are TGTGCCAGCAGTATACTCATAGGGGGGCGCCTCACTGAAGCTTTCTTT.

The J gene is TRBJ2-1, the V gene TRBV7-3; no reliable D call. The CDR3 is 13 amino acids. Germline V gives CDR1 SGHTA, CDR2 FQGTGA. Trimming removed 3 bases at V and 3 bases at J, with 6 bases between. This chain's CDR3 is CASSFSYYNEQFF. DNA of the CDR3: TGTGCCAGCAGCTTCTCCTACTACAATGAGCAGTTCTTC.

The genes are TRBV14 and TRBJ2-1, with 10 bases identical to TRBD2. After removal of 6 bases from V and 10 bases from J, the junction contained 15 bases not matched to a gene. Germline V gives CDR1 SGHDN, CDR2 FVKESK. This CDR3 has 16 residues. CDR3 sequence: CASSHKVTSGPSEQFF. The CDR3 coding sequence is TGTGCCAGCAGTCACAAGGTGACTAGCGGGCCTTCAGAGCAGTTCTTC.

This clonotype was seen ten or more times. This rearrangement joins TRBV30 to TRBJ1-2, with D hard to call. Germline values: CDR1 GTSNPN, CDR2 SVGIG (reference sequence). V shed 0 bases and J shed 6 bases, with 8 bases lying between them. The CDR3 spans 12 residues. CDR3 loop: CAWSVGTNGYTF. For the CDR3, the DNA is TGTGCCTGGAGTGTAGGTACGAATGGCTACACCTTC.

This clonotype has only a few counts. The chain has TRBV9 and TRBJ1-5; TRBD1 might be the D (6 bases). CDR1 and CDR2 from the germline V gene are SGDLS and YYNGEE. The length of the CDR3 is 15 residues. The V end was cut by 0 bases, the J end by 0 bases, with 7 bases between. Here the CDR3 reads CASSVAGVSNQPQHF. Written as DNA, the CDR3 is TGTGCCAGCAGCGTAGCAGGGGTTAGCAATCAGCCCCAGCATTTT. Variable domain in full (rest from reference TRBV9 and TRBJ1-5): DSGVTQTPKHLITATGQRVTLRCSPRSGDLSVYWYQQSLDQGLQFLIQYYNGEERAKGNILERFSAQQFPDLHSELNLSSLELGDSALYFCASSVAGVSNQPQHFGDGTRLSIL.

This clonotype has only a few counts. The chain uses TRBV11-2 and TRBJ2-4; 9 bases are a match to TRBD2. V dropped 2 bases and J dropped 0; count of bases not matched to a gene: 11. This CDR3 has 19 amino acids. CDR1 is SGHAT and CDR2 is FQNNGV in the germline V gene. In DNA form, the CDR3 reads TGTGCCAGCAGCTTAAGATCCCTAGCGGGGAGTCTAGCCAAAAACATTCAGTACTTC. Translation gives CASSLRSLAGSLAKNIQYF. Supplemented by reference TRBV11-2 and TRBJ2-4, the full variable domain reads EAGVAQSPRYKIIEKRQSVAFWCNPISGHATLYWYQQILGQGPKLLIQFQNNGVVDDSQLPKDRFSAERLKGVDSTLKIQPAKLEDSAVYLCASSLRSLAGSLAKNIQYFGAGTRLSVL.

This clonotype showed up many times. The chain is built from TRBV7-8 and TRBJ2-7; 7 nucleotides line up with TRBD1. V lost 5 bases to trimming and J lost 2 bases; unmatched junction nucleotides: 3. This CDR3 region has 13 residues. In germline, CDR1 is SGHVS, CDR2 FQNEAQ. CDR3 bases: TGTGCCAGCAGCCTTCAGGGGGCCTACGAGCAGTACTTC. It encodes CASSLQGAYEQYF.

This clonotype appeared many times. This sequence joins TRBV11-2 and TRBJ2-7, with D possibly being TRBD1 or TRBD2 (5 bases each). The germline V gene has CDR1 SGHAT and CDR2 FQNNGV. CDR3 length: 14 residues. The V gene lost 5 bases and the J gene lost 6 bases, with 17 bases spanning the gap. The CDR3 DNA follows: TGTGCCAGCAGCCGTGCGGTGGGACCTCCCGAGCAGTACTTC. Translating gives CASSRAVGPPEQYF.

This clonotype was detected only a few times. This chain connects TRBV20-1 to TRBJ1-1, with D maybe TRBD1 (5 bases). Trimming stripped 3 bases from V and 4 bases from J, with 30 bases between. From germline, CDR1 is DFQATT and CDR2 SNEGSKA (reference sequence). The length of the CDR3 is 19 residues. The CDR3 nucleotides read TGCAGTGCTAGTCTCGTGTCGCTGGGGCCCGAAAAACCGACCACTGAAGCTTTCTTT. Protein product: CSASLVSLGPEKPTTEAFF.

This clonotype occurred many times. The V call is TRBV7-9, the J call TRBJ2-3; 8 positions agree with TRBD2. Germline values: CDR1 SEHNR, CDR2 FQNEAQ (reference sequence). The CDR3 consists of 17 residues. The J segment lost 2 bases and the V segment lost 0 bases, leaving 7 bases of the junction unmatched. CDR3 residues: CASSLAVTSVSTDTQYF. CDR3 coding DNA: TGTGCCAGCAGCTTAGCTGTGACTAGCGTCTCCACAGATACGCAGTATTTT. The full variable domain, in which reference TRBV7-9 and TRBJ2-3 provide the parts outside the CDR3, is DTGVSQNPRHKITKRGQNVTFRCDPISEHNRLYWYRQTLGQGPEFLTYFQNEAQLEKSRLLSDRFSAERPKGSFSTLEIQRTEQGDSAMYLCASSLAVTSVSTDTQYFGPGTRLTVL.

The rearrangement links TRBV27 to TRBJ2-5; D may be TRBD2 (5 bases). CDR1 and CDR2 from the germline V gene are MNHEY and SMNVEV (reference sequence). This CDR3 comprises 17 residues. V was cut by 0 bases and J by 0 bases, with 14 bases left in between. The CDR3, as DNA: TGTGCCAGCAGTTTATCCGTTCGGGGAAACAACCAAGAGACCCAGTACTTC. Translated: CASSLSVRGNNQETQYF.

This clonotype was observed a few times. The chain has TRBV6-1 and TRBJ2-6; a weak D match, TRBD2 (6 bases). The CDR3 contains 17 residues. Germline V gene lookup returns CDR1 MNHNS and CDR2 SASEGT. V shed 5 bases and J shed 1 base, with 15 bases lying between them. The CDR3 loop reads CASSRGTDVSGANVLTF. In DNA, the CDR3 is TGTGCCAGCAGTCGCGGGACGGATGTTTCTGGGGCCAACGTCCTGACTTTC.

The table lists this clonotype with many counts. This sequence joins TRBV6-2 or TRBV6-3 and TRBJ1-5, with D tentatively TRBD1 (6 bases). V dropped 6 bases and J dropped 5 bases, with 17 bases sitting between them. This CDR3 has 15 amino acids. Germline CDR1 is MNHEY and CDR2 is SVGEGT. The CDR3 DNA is TGTGCCAGCAGCCCCCTTTGGGGGCCGTATCAGCCCCAGCATTTT. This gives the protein CASSPLWGPYQPQHF.

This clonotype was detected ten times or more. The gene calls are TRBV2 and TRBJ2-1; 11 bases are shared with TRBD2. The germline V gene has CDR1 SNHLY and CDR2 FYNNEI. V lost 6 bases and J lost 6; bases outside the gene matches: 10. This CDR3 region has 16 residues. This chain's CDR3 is CASRESLAGAGNEQFF. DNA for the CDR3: TGTGCCAGCAGGGAATCACTAGCGGGAGCGGGCAATGAGCAGTTCTTC.

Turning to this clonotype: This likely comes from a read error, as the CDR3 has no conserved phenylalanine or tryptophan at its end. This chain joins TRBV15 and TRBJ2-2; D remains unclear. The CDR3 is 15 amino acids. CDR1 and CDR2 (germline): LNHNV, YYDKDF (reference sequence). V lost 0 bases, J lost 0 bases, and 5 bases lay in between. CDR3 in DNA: TGTGCCACCAGCAGAGACAGGACGAACACCGGGGAGCTGTTTTCT. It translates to CATSRDRTNTGELFS.

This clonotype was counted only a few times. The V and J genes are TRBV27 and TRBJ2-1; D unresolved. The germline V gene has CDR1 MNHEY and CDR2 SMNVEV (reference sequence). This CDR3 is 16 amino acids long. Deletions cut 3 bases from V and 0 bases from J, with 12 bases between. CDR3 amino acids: CASSLGQASSYNEQFF. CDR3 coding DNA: TGTGCCAGCAGTTTGGGTCAGGCGAGCTCCTACAATGAGCAGTTCTTC.

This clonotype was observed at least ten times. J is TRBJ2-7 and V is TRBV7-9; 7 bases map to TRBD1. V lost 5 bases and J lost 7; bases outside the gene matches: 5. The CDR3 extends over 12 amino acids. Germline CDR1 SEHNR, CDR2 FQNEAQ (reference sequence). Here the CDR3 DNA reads TGTGCCAGCAGCCTCAAGACAGGGGAGCAGTACTTC. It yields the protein CASSLKTGEQYF.

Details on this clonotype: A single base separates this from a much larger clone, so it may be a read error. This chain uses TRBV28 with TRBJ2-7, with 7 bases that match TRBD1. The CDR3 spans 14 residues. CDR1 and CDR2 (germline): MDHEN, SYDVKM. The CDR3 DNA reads TGTGCCAGCAGTTACAGGGGCCGCACCTACGGGCAGTACTTC. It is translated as CASSYRGRTYGQYF.

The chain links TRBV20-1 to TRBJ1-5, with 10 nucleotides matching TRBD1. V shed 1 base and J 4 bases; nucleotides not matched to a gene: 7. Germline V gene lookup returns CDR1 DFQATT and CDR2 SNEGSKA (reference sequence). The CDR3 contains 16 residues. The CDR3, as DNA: TGCAGTGCTAGAGTTCCGACAGGGGGCTGGAATCAGCCCCAGCATTTT. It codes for CSARVPTGGWNQPQHF.

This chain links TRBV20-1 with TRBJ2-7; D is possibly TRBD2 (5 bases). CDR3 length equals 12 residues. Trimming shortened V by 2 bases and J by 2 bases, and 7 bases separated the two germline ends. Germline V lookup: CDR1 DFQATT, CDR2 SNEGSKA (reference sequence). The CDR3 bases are TGCAGTGCTAGATGGGGAGCCTACGAGCAGTACTTC. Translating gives CSARWGAYEQYF.

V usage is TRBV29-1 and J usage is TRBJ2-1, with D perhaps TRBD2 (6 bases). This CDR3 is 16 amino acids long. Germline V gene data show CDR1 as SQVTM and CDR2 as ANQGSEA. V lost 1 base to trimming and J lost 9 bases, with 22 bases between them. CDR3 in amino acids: CSVEGTPQLARGEQFF. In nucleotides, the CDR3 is TGCAGCGTTGAAGGGACCCCACAGCTAGCGCGAGGTGAGCAGTTCTTC.

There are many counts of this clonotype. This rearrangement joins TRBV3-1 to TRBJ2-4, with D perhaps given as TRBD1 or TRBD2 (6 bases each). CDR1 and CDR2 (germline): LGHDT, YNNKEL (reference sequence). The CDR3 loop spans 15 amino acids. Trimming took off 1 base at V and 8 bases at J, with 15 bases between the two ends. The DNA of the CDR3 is TGTGCCAGCAGCCAAGGGAGGGCAGGGGAGGACATTCAGTACTTC. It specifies CASSQGRAGEDIQYF. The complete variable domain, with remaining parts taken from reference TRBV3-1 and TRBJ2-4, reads DTAVSQTPKYLVTQMGNDKSIKCEQNLGHDTMYWYKQDSKKFLKIMFSYNNKELIINETVPNRFSPKSPDKAHLNLHINSLELGDSAVYFCASSQGRAGEDIQYFGAGTRLSVL.

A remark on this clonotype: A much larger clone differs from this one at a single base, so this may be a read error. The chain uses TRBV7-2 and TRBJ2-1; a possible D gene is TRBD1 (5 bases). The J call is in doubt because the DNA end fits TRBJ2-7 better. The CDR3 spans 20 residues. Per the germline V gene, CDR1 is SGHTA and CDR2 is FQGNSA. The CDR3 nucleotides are TGTGCCAGCAGCTTAGCTAATTGGGTCTGGACCTGGGGCTCCTACAATGAGCAGTACTTC. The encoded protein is CASSLANWVWTWGSYNEQYF.

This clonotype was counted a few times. The CDR3 sequence is CASKGEPGSNYEQYF. The CDR3 nucleotides read TGCGCCAGCAAAGGAGAGCCAGGCAGTAATTACGAGCAGTACTTC. The chain has TRBV5-1 and TRBJ2-7; no clear D gene. Germline V lookup: CDR1 SGHRS, CDR2 YFSETQ. The CDR3 contains 15 residues. V lost 6 bases and J lost 4, with 20 bases in between.

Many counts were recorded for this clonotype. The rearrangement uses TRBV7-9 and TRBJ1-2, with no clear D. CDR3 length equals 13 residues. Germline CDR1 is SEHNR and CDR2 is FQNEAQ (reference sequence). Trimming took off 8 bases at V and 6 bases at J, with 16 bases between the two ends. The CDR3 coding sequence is TGTGCCAGCTCCCCGGAAGGAGTAAATGGCTACACCTTC. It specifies CASSPEGVNGYTF.